This entry describes one T cell receptor (beta chain). This receptor's antigen is unknown. Per-nucleotide qualities are absent, and no much larger clonotype sits a single base away. TCRbeta CDR3 regions were amplified from genomic DNA by means of the immunoSEQ Assay, a bias-controlled multiplex PCR. The original pipeline was this. The number of nucleated cells in each sample was estimated from the amplification of reference gene primers within the assay. Sequence reads were collapsed and filtered to measure the absolute abundance of every unique TCRbeta CDR3 rearrangement. For each sample, productive Simpson clonality was calculated as the square root of Simpson's diversity index over productive rearrangements. Imported from immuneACCESS, the table was reduced by TCRdb to in-frame sequences with V and J called. These copies leave out some clones; in studies compared against another copy, an unresolved V gene accounts for under half, and the cause of the remainder is not known. The DNA was the basis for D and trimming; V, J and clone size are from that table. This sample holds around 300,000 clones; about 90% were observed only once. Of the sample, less than 6.5% is held by the ten largest clones.

These data belong to a study of blood T cell repertoires in COVID-19 (dated by TCRdb to 2018 to 2020). A note on the overall study: Samples covering the acute and convalescent phases of COVID-19 were provided by collaborators in the United States, Italy and Spain. The prospective study material was composed of cDNA or gDNA derived from T cells, B-cell-depleted T cells, or PBMCs. The dataset comprised deeply sampled blood TCRbeta repertoires from subjects exposed to, actively infected with, or recovered from COVID-19. The repertoires were made available in a free public database intended to serve as a resource for research on the immune response to SARS-CoV-2. Samples came from the ongoing ImmuneRACE study (first 160 participants) plus 1,254 subjects from 6 global collaborators. The sample metadata nearly always contained a de-identified subject ID, COVID-19 status, age in years and sex. Where available, HLA class I and class II types were obtained from metadata supplied by the sample provider rather than from assay-based typing. What the authors observed across the whole study: The amount of clinical and demographic metadata varied by source and participant and was provided uncurated.

Participants in the prospective study were aged about 18 to 95 years, lived in about two dozen United States geographic areas, and enrolled through a virtual design. Cohort assignment in the prospective study relied on participant-reported clinical history from a screening survey and a study questionnaire. For ImmuneRACE Cohort 3, a participant was defined as recovered based on two consecutive negative NP/OP PCR tests, clearance by a healthcare professional, or resolution of symptoms. In the prospective study, whole blood, serum and a nasopharyngeal or oropharyngeal swab were collected from each participant by mobile phlebotomists. Additional blood draws and questionnaires over an approximately two-month period could optionally be provided by prospective study participants. Blood samples from the prospective study were shipped frozen or at room temperature prior to DNA extraction. Taken from the germline V gene (reference sequence), the CDR1 and CDR2 loops are SGHNT and YYREEE. The CDR3 starts with the cysteine, ends with the phenylalanine, and has 16 residues. Only the CDR3 DNA is retained, 48 bases long and in frame from the first base. A distance of 14 bases separates the germline ends of V and J, which lose 0 bases and 4 bases respectively.

The sample comprised PBMCs or T cells enriched from blood (not recorded which). The sequence links TRBV5-4 to TRBJ2-1, and the D gene may be TRBD2, 7 bases matching. This TCR was sampled from a man aged 25-45 years who had recovered from COVID-19. This receptor has the CDR3 CASSLAIGGVYNEQFF. The DNA sequence is as follows: TGTGCCAGCAGCTTGGCCATAGGGGGGGTTTACAATGAGCAGTTCTTC. When the CDR3 is completed using the reference TRBV5-4 and TRBJ2-1 genes on either side, the full variable domain is ETGVTQSPTHLIKTRGQQVTLRCSSQSGHNTVSWYQQALGQGPQFIFQYYREEENGRGNFPPRFSGLQFPNYSSELNVNALELDDSALYLCASSLAIGGVYNEQFFGPGTRLTVL.